The rows below give T cell receptor beta chains drawn from one sample of a study of T-cell memory formation after mild COVID-19. TCRdb redid the calling of the 5' RACE reads with MiXCR, one entry per CDR3 protein. The sample includes about 390,000 distinct CDR3 sequences, around 21% seen only once; the top ten take roughly an eighth. The sample comprised PBMCs or a T cell subset sorted from them (not recorded which). The receptor set was obtained from an adult woman who had mild COVID-19 (a few samples of this study predate the infection). Cell type and time point are not known. The CDR3 runs from the conserved cysteine through the conserved F or W. The D gene is left open where the match is weak. Only part of the rows carry a size: once, few, many, or a class if the clone is expanded.

V gene: TRBV12-3/TRBV12-4
D gene: NA
J gene: TRBJ2-7
clone size: few
CDR3 DNA: TGTGCCAGCAGTTCCACCGGGACACATTTTACCTACGAGCAGTACTTC
CDR3 protein: CASSSTGTHFTYEQYF

V gene: TRBV24-1
D gene: NA
J gene: TRBJ1-2
clone size: NA
CDR3 DNA: TGTGCCACCTTTACACGGCCGGGACTAAGGGATGGCTACACCTTC
CDR3 protein: CATFTRPGLRDGYTF

V gene: TRBV7-2
D gene: TRBD1
J gene: TRBJ2-7
clone size: few
CDR3 DNA: TGTGCCAGCAGCCGGACAGGTTTCAGTCAGTACGAGCAGTACTTC
CDR3 protein: CASSRTGFSQYEQYF

V gene: TRBV14
D gene: NA
J gene: TRBJ1-2
clone size: NA
CDR3 DNA: TGTGCCAGCAGCCAAGCAGGGAGGCCAGGGAATTATGGCTACACCTTC
CDR3 protein: CASSQAGRPGNYGYTF

V gene: TRBV5-1
D gene: TRBD1
J gene: TRBJ2-3
clone size: few
CDR3 DNA: TGCGCCAGCAGCTTAGGGACAGACAGTTCCACAGATACGCAGTATTTT
CDR3 protein: CASSLGTDSSTDTQYF

V gene: TRBV4-2
D gene: TRBD1
J gene: TRBJ2-2
clone size: NA
CDR3 DNA: TGTGCCAGCAGCCGTTTGGGACAGGGGAACACCGGGGAGCTGTTTTTT
CDR3 protein: CASSRLGQGNTGELFF

V gene: TRBV7-2
D gene: NA
J gene: TRBJ2-2
clone size: NA
CDR3 DNA: TGTGCCAGCCAGGAGGGGCTGAACACCGGGGAGCTGTTTTTT
CDR3 protein: CASQEGLNTGELFF

V gene: TRBV7-9
D gene: NA
J gene: TRBJ2-5
clone size: NA
CDR3 DNA: TGTGCCAGCAGCTTAGTTTTGGCCCCGGCGGTGACCCAGTACTTC
CDR3 protein: CASSLVLAPAVTQYF

V gene: TRBV19
D gene: NA
J gene: TRBJ2-7
clone size: many
CDR3 DNA: TGTGCCAGTAGACGGGACAAATCCTCCTACGAGCAGTACTTC
CDR3 protein: CASRRDKSSYEQYF

V gene: TRBV2
D gene: NA
J gene: TRBJ1-2
clone size: few
CDR3 DNA: TGTGCCAGCAGTGAGGAAGCCAACTATGGCTACACCTTC
CDR3 protein: CASSEEANYGYTF

V gene: TRBV12-3/TRBV12-4
D gene: TRBD1
J gene: TRBJ2-7
clone size: NA
CDR3 DNA: TGTGCCAGCACCCGAAGCGACAGGGCCTCCTACGAGCAGTACTTC
CDR3 protein: CASTRSDRASYEQYF

V gene: TRBV5-1
D gene: NA
J gene: TRBJ2-5
clone size: NA
CDR3 DNA: TGCGCCAGCAGCCCCCGACAGCAACAAGAGACCCAGTACTTC
CDR3 protein: CASSPRQQQETQYF

V gene: TRBV5-5
D gene: TRBD1
J gene: TRBJ2-5
clone size: NA
CDR3 DNA: TGTGCCAGCAGCTGGGACAGGGTGGAGACCCAGTACTTC
CDR3 protein: CASSWDRVETQYF

V gene: TRBV12-3/TRBV12-4
D gene: NA
J gene: TRBJ1-2
clone size: NA
CDR3 DNA: TGTGCCAGCAGTTTGGCAGGGGCGCCAAGCGGTGGCTACACCTTC
CDR3 protein: CASSLAGAPSGGYTF

V gene: TRBV24-1
D gene: NA
J gene: TRBJ2-4
clone size: NA
CDR3 DNA: TGTGCCACCAGTGAAGGGGGTACGGACATTCAGTACTTC
CDR3 protein: CATSEGGTDIQYF